The 21 T cell receptor beta chains below all came from one sample that was sequenced in a study of cytomegalovirus exposure and HLA in healthy donors. 60 Vbeta and 13 Jbeta primers were used in PCR. Clones were read by immunoSEQ multiplex PCR, and TCRdb kept only the in-frame ones, dropping some. The profile shows almost 200,000 clones, 70% to 90% of them singletons. Sequencing was done on a sample of PBMCs. The receptors shown here come from a woman in her forties or fifties in good health and CMV-seronegative.

The chain's CDR3 is CASTGVRDRVGYGYTF. The CDR3 coding sequence is TGTGCCAGCACGGGGGTTAGGGACAGGGTAGGCTATGGCTACACCTTC. The chain combines TRBV28 with TRBJ1-2, with TRBD1 matching 9 bases. Trimming took 7 bases from V and 4 from J; bases not matched to a gene: 13. The CDR3 runs to 16 residues. Looked up from germline, CDR1 is MDHEN and CDR2 is SYDVKM.

This chain joins TRBV28 and TRBJ1-6; D call uncertain. Trimming stripped 3 bases from V and 4 bases from J, with 7 bases between. Germline V gives CDR1 MDHEN, CDR2 SYDVKM. This CDR3 contains 14 residues. The chain's CDR3 is CASSFSDYNSPLHF. CDR3 in DNA: TGTGCCAGCAGTTTTTCAGATTATAATTCACCCCTCCACTTT.

Written as DNA, the CDR3 is TGTGCCAGCAGTTATGTGGACTCGCCCTCCTACGAGCAGTACTTC. Translated, it gives CASSYVDSPSYEQYF. The chain has TRBV6-6 and TRBJ2-7, with D perhaps matching TRBD2 (5 bases). Germline CDR1 reads MNHNY; CDR2 reads SVGAGI (reference sequence). The CDR3 loop spans 15 amino acids. V lost 3 bases and J 0 bases, leaving 12 bases between the germline ends.

J is TRBJ2-5 and V is TRBV30; no clear D. Trimming took off 6 bases at V and 4 bases at J, with 12 bases between the two ends. There are 12 residues in the CDR3. Germline V gene lookup returns CDR1 GTSNPN and CDR2 SVGIG (reference sequence). CDR3 residues: CACAGIVETQYF. The CDR3 DNA reads TGTGCCTGCGCAGGAATCGTAGAGACCCAGTACTTC.

V and J are TRBV19 and TRBJ1-5; D unresolved. CDR1 LNHDA and CDR2 SQIVND come from the germline V gene (reference sequence). The CDR3 is made up of 17 amino acids. V lost 3 bases and J lost 7, with 22 bases in between. The DNA for the CDR3 is TGTGCCAGTAGTATCCAGCACGAGGGTCTAATGGGCCAGCCCCAGCATTTT. This gives the protein CASSIQHEGLMGQPQHF.

This sequence joins TRBV5-1 and TRBJ2-1; TRBD1 matches 8 bases. V lost 4 bases to trimming and J lost 9 bases; unmatched junction nucleotides: 21. Germline V lookup: CDR1 SGHRS, CDR2 YFSETQ. This CDR3 is 18 amino acids long. CDR3 sequence reads: CASSHHSGTGPISGEQFF. The CDR3 DNA reads as TGCGCCAGCAGCCATCATTCCGGGACAGGTCCTATTAGCGGTGAGCAGTTCTTC.

This clone was seen a few times. V gene TRBV28 combines with J gene TRBJ2-5; D is unresolved. Germline-derived CDR1 and CDR2 are MDHEN and SYDVKM. This CDR3 contains 12 residues. With 7 bases removed from V and 5 bases from J, the gap between germline ends came to 11 bases. The CDR3, as DNA: TGTGCCAGCACCTCCGGGTCGGAGACCCAGTACTTC. Its translation is CASTSGSETQYF.

The chain joins TRBV18 to TRBJ2-5, with D possibly being TRBD1 (5 bases). The CDR3 is 15 amino acids. Germline CDR1 is KGHSH and CDR2 is LQKENI. Trimming removed 0 bases at V and 3 bases at J, with 11 bases between. The CDR3 DNA reads as TGTGCCAGCTCACCACCGTCGACAGCTAAAGAGACCCAGTACTTC. It is translated as CASSPPSTAKETQYF. The variable domain in full, with the rest retrieved from reference TRBV18 and TRBJ2-5, is NAGVMQNPRHLVRRRGQEARLRCSPMKGHSHVYWYRQLPEEGLKFMVYLQKENIIDESGMPKERFSAEFPKEGPSILRIQQVVRGDSAAYFCASSPPSTAKETQYFGPGTRLLVL.

The V and J genes are TRBV4-2 and TRBJ2-2, with D unresolved. This CDR3 is built from 14 residues. The V and J ends lost 5 bases and 1 base respectively, with 8 bases between them. CDR1 LGHNA and CDR2 YNFKEQ come from the germline V gene. The CDR3 region has the DNA TGTGCCAGCAGCGTTGTTCAGAACACCGGGGAGCTGTTTTTT. It translates to CASSVVQNTGELFF.

The gene calls are TRBV7-9 and TRBJ1-3; TRBD1 is a possible D gene (5 bases). Germline V CDR1 and CDR2: SEHNR, FQNEAQ (reference sequence). V was clipped by 5 bases and J by 0 bases, with 14 bases between them. The CDR3 runs to 16 residues. This chain's CDR3 is CASSGEAGPSGNTIYF. The CDR3 DNA reads as TGTGCCAGCAGCGGGGAAGCAGGGCCCTCTGGAAACACCATATATTTT.

The chain employs TRBV28 and TRBJ1-1; unclear D gene. The CDR3 is 13 amino acids. The V and J ends lost 4 bases and 11 bases respectively, with 17 bases between them. Germline V gene sequence: CDR1 MDHEN, CDR2 SYDVKM. The CDR3 DNA reads as TGTGCCAGCAGTTCCCTTCGTGCAGGCGGGGCTTTCTTT. Residues: CASSSLRAGGAFF. The full variable domain, with the rest looked up from reference TRBV28 and TRBJ1-1, is DVKVTQSSRYLVKRTGEKVFLECVQDMDHENMFWYRQDPGLGLRLIYFSYDVKMKEKGDIPEGYSVSREKKERFSLILESASTNQTSMYLCASSSLRAGGAFFGQGTRLTVV.

This clone appeared a single time. The CDR3 loop is CASSSLYRAYNEQFF. CDR3 bases: TGTGCCAGCTCATCTCTCTACAGGGCCTACAATGAGCAGTTCTTC. The chain employs TRBV18 and TRBJ2-1; tentative D call: TRBD1 (6 bases). The germline CDR1 and CDR2 sequences are KGHSH and LQKENI. The V end lost 5 bases, the J end lost 2 bases, and 13 bases lay between the germline ends. The CDR3 loop spans 15 amino acids.

This clone has just a few counts. The same CDR3 arises from other DNA sequences in this sample as well. The J gene is TRBJ2-1, the V gene TRBV9; no clear D gene. With 3 bases removed from V and 2 bases from J, the gap between germline ends came to 15 bases. The CDR3 contains 16 residues. Germline V gene data show CDR1 as SGDLS and CDR2 as YYNGEE. CDR3 sequence reads: CASSADGYATYNEQFF. The CDR3, as DNA: TGTGCCAGCAGCGCCGACGGGTATGCTACCTACAATGAGCAGTTCTTC.

The chain is built from TRBV15 and TRBJ2-1; 8 positions match TRBD2. Germline V CDR1 and CDR2: LNHNV, YYDKDF (reference sequence). The CDR3 has 15 amino acids. Trimming took 1 base from V and 9 from J; bases not matched to a gene: 8. The DNA for the CDR3 is TGTGCCACCAGCAGAGGGCTAGCGGGCGGTGGTGAGCAGTTCTTC. Its translation is CATSRGLAGGGEQFF.

The genes are TRBV18 and TRBJ1-4; D is perhaps TRBD1 (5 bases). Germline V gene data show CDR1 as KGHSH and CDR2 as LQKENI. The length of the CDR3 is 17 residues. With 2 bases removed from V and 5 bases from J, the gap between germline ends came to 18 bases. CDR3 DNA: TGTGCCAGCTCACCAGGGGGGGAGTTCCGCTCGAATGAAAAACTGTTTTTT. It codes for CASSPGGEFRSNEKLFF.

The chain couples TRBV27 to TRBJ2-7; 8 bases agree with TRBD2. The germline gives CDR1 MNHEY, CDR2 SMNVEV (reference sequence). The ends lost 5 bases at V and 4 bases at J; junction bases unmatched: 10. CDR3 size: 15 residues. The CDR3 nucleotides are TGTGCCAGCAGTCTATACCAGCGGGAGCGGTACGAGCAGTACTTC. It is translated as CASSLYQRERYEQYF.

The chain is built from TRBV30 and TRBJ2-7; a possible D gene is TRBD2 (6 bases). The CDR3 spans 14 residues. Trimming left V 4 bases short and J 6 bases short, with 19 bases between. The germline V gene has CDR1 GTSNPN and CDR2 SVGIG (reference sequence). The CDR3 sequence: CAWKGGPWVSEQYF. The CDR3 bases are TGTGCCTGGAAAGGAGGGCCTTGGGTCTCCGAGCAGTACTTC.

The gene calls are TRBV11-2 and TRBJ2-7; possible D gene TRBD1, 6 bases. CDR1 and CDR2 from the germline V gene are SGHAT and FQNNGV. Trimming stripped 6 bases from V and 6 bases from J, with 27 bases between. The CDR3 has 17 residues. CDR3 bases: TGTGCCAGCAGGTCTCTACACGGCCGCAGGGGAACATCCGAGCAGTACTTC. It translates to CASRSLHGRRGTSEQYF.

This chain links TRBV5-5 with TRBJ1-4; no clear D. V was pared by 2 bases and J by 5 bases, with 4 bases between. There are 12 residues in the CDR3. Germline loops: CDR1 SGHKS, CDR2 YYEKEE (reference sequence). The DNA of the CDR3 is TGTGCCAGCAGCTTTCCGAATGAAAAACTGTTTTTT. Amino acid sequence: CASSFPNEKLFF.

The chain recombines TRBV5-8 with TRBJ2-1; 8 nucleotides match TRBD2. Looked up from germline, CDR1 is SGHTS and CDR2 is YDEGEE. Trimming cost V 2 bases and J 8 bases; bases outside gene matches: 18. The CDR3 spans 18 residues. CDR3 loop: CASSFTIAGLGLDDEQFF. The CDR3 bases are TGTGCCAGCAGCTTCACGATAGCGGGACTCGGGCTAGATGATGAGCAGTTCTTC.

The chain combines TRBV27 with TRBJ2-3, with 9 positions matching TRBD2. This CDR3 has 16 amino acids. Germline V CDR1 and CDR2: MNHEY, SMNVEV (reference sequence). The V and J ends lost 2 bases and 3 bases, in that order; junction bases with no gene match: 6. The CDR3 spells CASSLVAGGPTDTQYF. In DNA, the CDR3 is TGTGCCAGCAGTTTAGTGGCGGGAGGGCCTACAGATACGCAGTATTTT.